This TCR beta chain was documented in a study of beta chain features in type 1 diabetes. Points from the study as a whole: Insertion counts at VDJ junctions were lower in type 1 diabetes patients, who also showed more deletions there. In all four CD4+ subsets, TCRB CDR3 length was significantly, moderately reduced in type 1 diabetes. A closer apparent resemblance between naive, central memory and Treg TCRB repertoires was seen in patients than in healthy donors.

Based on CD45RO/CCR7/CD25/CD127/CD95/CD27, CD4+ regulatory, stem cell-like memory, naive and central memory cells were sorted. Once sorted, every population was more than 95% pure. Germline trimming cut 2 bases from V and 2 bases from J; bases unmatched to any gene: 6. Germline V gives CDR1 SQVTM, CDR2 ANQGSEA. The CDR3 contains 15 residues. Expressed TCRB transcripts were sequenced, since all the RNA that had been isolated was reverse transcribed. Assay used: immunoSEQ multiplex PCR; TCRdb lists only in-frame clones, some missing. This sample has 120,000 to 150,000 clones, with 10% to 15% found just once. In its sample, this clone was seen a few times. The antigen remains undetermined.

The sequence was obtained from a man between 18 and 35 years old with type 1 diabetes. V usage is TRBV29-1 and J usage is TRBJ1-1, with 9 bases lining up with TRBD1. Sequenced material: central memory CD4+ T cells from blood. This chain's CDR3 is CSVETGTGINTEAFF. The CDR3 DNA reads as TGCAGCGTTGAAACCGGGACAGGGATCAACACTGAAGCTTTCTTT.